This TCR beta chain emerged from a study of blood T cell repertoires in COVID-19. In the study's own analysis: Reference gene primer amplification gave estimated nucleated cell counts. Method: immunoSEQ multiplex PCR; TCRdb's copy keeps in-frame clones and lacks some. V and J calls plus clone size are reproduced from that table; the DNA served to infer D and trimming. The sample carries hundreds of thousands of clones, just under 85% recorded once. Sequencing was performed on peripheral blood. The TCR was taken from a woman aged 45 to 65 with active or convalescent COVID-19.

CDR3 amino acids: CASSWTGPPNTGELFF. The CDR3 region has the DNA TGTGCCAGCAGCTGGACTGGGCCACCGAACACCGGGGAGCTGTTTTTT. The chain uses TRBV7-7 and TRBJ2-2; TRBD2 might be the D (5 bases). The length of the CDR3 is 16 residues. The V and J ends lost 4 bases and 0 bases respectively, with 12 bases between them. CDR1 and CDR2 from the germline V gene are SSHAT and FNYEAQ (reference sequence).